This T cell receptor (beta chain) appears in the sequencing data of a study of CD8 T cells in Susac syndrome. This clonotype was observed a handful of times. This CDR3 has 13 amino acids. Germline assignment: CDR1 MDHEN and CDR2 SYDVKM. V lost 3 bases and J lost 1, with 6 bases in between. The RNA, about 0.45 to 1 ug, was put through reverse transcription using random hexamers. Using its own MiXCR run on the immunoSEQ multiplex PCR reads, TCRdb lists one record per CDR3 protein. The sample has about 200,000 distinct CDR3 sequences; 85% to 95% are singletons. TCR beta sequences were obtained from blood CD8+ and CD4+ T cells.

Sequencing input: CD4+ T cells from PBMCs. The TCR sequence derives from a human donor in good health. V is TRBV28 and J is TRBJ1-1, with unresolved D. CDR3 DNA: TGTGCCAGCAGTTTGCTCTCGAACACTGAAGCTTTCTTT. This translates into CASSLLSNTEAFF.